A selection of T cell receptor beta chains follows, all from one sample in a study of human T cells and chemical hapten exposure. TCRdb used MiXCR to reprocess the RACE reads, holding one entry per CDR3 protein. The table lists under 300,000 distinct CDR3 sequences, roughly 8.9% of them singletons. Sequencing was performed on whole blood, taken in connection with sensitization to the hapten diphenylcyclopropenone (DPC). The origin of the receptors is a woman aged 35 to 49 with alopecia areata. Some clones in this sample may be carry-over from other donors' samples. CDR3s include the opening cysteine and the closing phenylalanine or tryptophan. The order of the fields is D gene, clone size, J gene, V gene, CDR3 DNA, CDR3 protein. The D gene is left open where the match is weak. Where a row states a size, it is once, few, many or the class of an expanded clone; other rows omit it.

NA	few	TRBJ2-4	TRBV2	TGTGCCAGCACCCGGCAGGTTATGGACATTCAGTACTTC	CASTRQVMDIQYF
NA	few	TRBJ2-7	TRBV28	TGTGCCAGCAGTTTAACGGCCCGTCGGTGGGAGCAGTACTTC	CASSLTARRWEQYF
NA	many	TRBJ1-4	TRBV20-1	TGCAGTGCTAGAGGGGGCGAAGAAAAACTGTTTTTT	CSARGGEEKLFF
NA	NA	TRBJ2-1	TRBV6-5	TGTGCCAGCAGTTACGACCCCCTAGCCCCCCCCAATGAGCAGTTCTTC	CASSYDPLAPPNEQFF
TRBD1	many	TRBJ2-3	TRBV24-1	TGTGCCACCAGTGGGACAGGGTATACAGATACGCAGTATTTT	CATSGTGYTDTQYF
TRBD2	many	TRBJ2-3	TRBV28	TGTGCCAGCAGCAAATTAGCGGGAGGAGGGGCAGATACGCAGTATTTT	CASSKLAGGGADTQYF
TRBD1	many	TRBJ1-1	TRBV6-6	TGTGCCAGCAGTTACGACAGGGGGCGAACTGAAGCTTTCTTT	CASSYDRGRTEAFF
TRBD1	few	TRBJ2-3	TRBV5-1	TGCGCCAGCAGCTTCGGGACAGGGAGTGGTACGCAGTATTTT	CASSFGTGSGTQYF
NA	few	TRBJ2-7	TRBV12-3/TRBV12-4	TGTGCCAGCACCTTCGCTCGCTCCTACGAGCAGTACTTC	CASTFARSYEQYF
NA	NA	TRBJ2-7	TRBV20-1	TGCAGTAGCGGGGACAACGCCTACGAGCAGTACTTC	CSSGDNAYEQYF
NA	NA	TRBJ1-2	TRBV12-3/TRBV12-4	TGTGCCACCCCCAGCCGGGATGGTAGCTATGGCTACACCTTC	CATPSRDGSYGYTF
TRBD2	few	TRBJ2-1	TRBV12-3/TRBV12-4	TGTGCCAGCAGCAAAGGACTAGACCTCTACAATGAGCAGTTCTTC	CASSKGLDLYNEQFF
NA	few	TRBJ1-2	TRBV12-3/TRBV12-4	TGTGCCAGCGTCCTCACCTATGGCTACACCTTC	CASVLTYGYTF
NA	few	TRBJ2-3	TRBV12-3/TRBV12-4	TGTGCCAGCAGAGCTTGGGAGGATACGCAGTATTTT	CASRAWEDTQYF
NA	NA	TRBJ1-2	TRBV19	TGTGCCAGTAGTGACAGGCCGTATGGCTACACCTTC	CASSDRPYGYTF
NA	NA	TRBJ2-7	TRBV12-3/TRBV12-4	TGTGCCAGCGAAGCGTCCCAGGGAACCTACGAGCAGTACTTC	CASEASQGTYEQYF
TRBD1	few	TRBJ1-2	TRBV6-6	TGTGCCAGCAGTTACGGGCAGGGGGGCGGCTATGGCTACACCTTC	CASSYGQGGGYGYTF
NA	many	TRBJ1-4	TRBV27	TGTGCCAGCCGATCCATGGGGGAGCCTAATGAAAAACTGTTTTTT	CASRSMGEPNEKLFF
NA	few	TRBJ2-7	TRBV19	TGTGCCAGTAGTATTAGCTCTCACGGGATCTACGAGCAGTACTTC	CASSISSHGIYEQYF
NA	many	TRBJ1-1	TRBV29-1	TGCAGCGTTGAGGGCCCTGGGGGCCGGAACACTGAAGCTTTCTTT	CSVEGPGGRNTEAFF
TRBD2	NA	TRBJ2-7	TRBV7-9	TGTGCCAGCAGCGCACCCACTAGCGGGGTCATCAGCTACGAGCAGTACTTC	CASSAPTSGVISYEQYF
NA	many	TRBJ2-2	TRBV28	TGTGCCAGCAGTTCCTATTACGGGAAGGCGGGCACCGGGGAGCTGTTTTTT	CASSSYYGKAGTGELFF
NA	NA	TRBJ1-1	TRBV12-3/TRBV12-4	TGTGCCAGCAGGGGAGTGGGGAGCGAAGCTTTCTTT	CASRGVGSEAFF
TRBD1	few	TRBJ2-5	TRBV7-9	TGTGCCGGGGGACAGGGCTCCGGAGAGACCCAGTACTTC	CAGGQGSGETQYF
NA	few	TRBJ1-1	TRBV2	TGTGCCAGCTCCTGGTTGGGGGGCGAAACTGAAGCTTTCTTT	CASSWLGGETEAFF
NA	few	TRBJ2-5	TRBV28	TGTGCCAGCAGTGGGACGTCGGGCGAGACCCAGTACTTC	CASSGTSGETQYF
TRBD1	NA	TRBJ1-1	TRBV30	TGTGCCTGGAGTGTATTCGGACAGGCGAACACTGAAGCTTTCTTT	CAWSVFGQANTEAFF
NA	few	TRBJ1-6	TRBV12-3/TRBV12-4	TGTGCCAGCAGTTTAGCTGAGGGAGGTAATTCACCCCTCCACTTT	CASSLAEGGNSPLHF
TRBD2	few	TRBJ2-7	TRBV6-2/TRBV6-3	TGTGCCAGCAGATCGACTAGCGGGAGGGCGAACGAGCAGTACTTC	CASRSTSGRANEQYF
TRBD1	NA	TRBJ1-2	TRBV6-5	TGTGCCAGCAGTTGCTCAGGGGACAGATATGGCTACACCTTC	CASSCSGDRYGYTF
TRBD1	many	TRBJ2-7	TRBV28	TGTGCCAGCAGCTCGGACAGGGTTCAGTACTTC	CASSSDRVQYF
TRBD2	NA	TRBJ2-2	TRBV20-1	TGCAGTGCCGGGGTACCTAGCGGGCCTAACACCGGGGAGCTGTTTTTT	CSAGVPSGPNTGELFF
TRBD1	many	TRBJ1-2	TRBV7-9	TGTGCCAGCAGCCCTGGGACAGGGGAGCGAGGCTACACCTTC	CASSPGTGERGYTF
NA	few	TRBJ2-2	TRBV28	TGTGCCAGCAGCCTGACCGGGACAACGAACACCGGGGAGCTGTTTTTT	CASSLTGTTNTGELFF
TRBD1	few	TRBJ2-7	TRBV10-3	TGTGCCATCAGAGGGACAGAAGCCTACGAGCAGTACTTC	CAIRGTEAYEQYF
TRBD2	NA	TRBJ2-3	TRBV7-9	TGTGCCAGCAGCCCGGGGACTAGCGGAACTAGCACAGATACGCAGTATTTT	CASSPGTSGTSTDTQYF
NA	few	TRBJ2-3	TRBV9	TGTGCCAGTGCGACTGCCGTCACAGATACGCAGTATTTT	CASATAVTDTQYF
NA	many	TRBJ2-2	TRBV4-3	TGCGCCAGCAGCCAAGATCCAGTCAGGCTAGCCTCCGGGGAGCTGTTTTTT	CASSQDPVRLASGELFF
TRBD2	NA	TRBJ2-1	TRBV10-3	TGTGCCATCAGTGAACTAGCGGGAGAGGCCTACAATGAGCAGTTCTTC	CAISELAGEAYNEQFF
TRBD2	NA	TRBJ2-1	TRBV15	TGTGCCACCAGCATTAGCGGGGTAGGAGAGTTCTTC	CATSISGVGEFF
NA	few	TRBJ2-5	TRBV12-3/TRBV12-4	TGTGCCAGCAGTTGGAACGGGCAAGAGACCCAGTACTTC	CASSWNGQETQYF
NA	NA	TRBJ2-1	TRBV28	TGTGCCAGCAGTCCTCGGAGGGCTCCCAATGAGCAGTTCTTC	CASSPRRAPNEQFF
TRBD1	NA	TRBJ1-1	TRBV6-5	TGTGCCAGCGGTTACCGGCCAGGGGGTGTTAACACTGAAGCTTTCTTT	CASGYRPGGVNTEAFF
TRBD1	few	TRBJ1-2	TRBV7-2	TGTGCCAGCAGCCCACGACAGGGCAATGGCTACACCTTC	CASSPRQGNGYTF
NA	NA	TRBJ2-6	TRBV6-5	TGTGCCAGCTGTGGCGTTAACTCTGGGGCCAACGTCCTGACTTTC	CASCGVNSGANVLTF